What follows describes a single T cell receptor (beta chain). The antigen is not known. This entry belongs to a study of cytomegalovirus exposure and HLA in healthy donors. Turning to the study itself: Early released data had around 88 million unique TCRs, all coming from HLA-typed donors. Study-wide findings and caveats: For TCR beta chains, V- and J-gene trimming was later linked to a missense DCLRE1C variant.

Healthy bone marrow donors made up the cohort. 60 Vbeta and 13 Jbeta primers were used in PCR. Method: immunoSEQ multiplex PCR; TCRdb's copy keeps in-frame clones and lacks some. Counted here are roughly 56,000 clones, about 89% occurring once; the ten biggest clones make up 1.4% to 1.5%. The sample comprised PBMCs. This receptor was taken from a man aged 18-30 years in good health and CMV-seronegative.

The CDR3 DNA follows: TGTGCCTGGAGTGTACTGGGACAGGGGGTAGAGACCGGGGAGCTGTTTTTT. The encoded protein is CAWSVLGQGVETGELFF. The chain carries TRBV30 and TRBJ2-2, with 11 bases lining up with TRBD1. From germline, CDR1 is GTSNPN and CDR2 SVGIG (reference sequence). J gave up 5 bases and V 0 bases, and 8 bases lay outside the gene matches. The CDR3 contains 17 residues.